Shown below are 9 T cell receptor beta chains from a single sample sequenced in a study of breast tumors, draining lymph nodes, adjacent tissues. TCRdb reprocessed the multiplex PCR reads with MiXCR, giving one entry per CDR3 protein. The repertoire has 270,000 or so distinct CDR3 sequences, around 30% of them found once; the top ten carry about 1%. Breast cancer patients provided tissue from their axillary draining lymph nodes. The sequenced sample was axillary lymph node tissue. The source of these receptors is a female donor with breast cancer. Some clones in this sample may be carry-over from other donors' samples.

This clonotype has a count of ten or more. This chain uses TRBV24-1 with TRBJ2-1; 7 bases fit TRBD1. Trimming at V came to 2 bases and at J to 5 bases, leaving 5 bases not matched to a gene. The CDR3 covers 15 residues. CDR1 and CDR2 (germline): KGHDR, SFDVKD. CDR3 nucleotide sequence: TGTGCCACCAGTGATTGGGGCAGGGGGAACAATGAGCAGTTCTTC. Translation gives CATSDWGRGNNEQFF.

To note about this clonotype: A much larger clone lies one base from this, so it may be a read error. The chain uses TRBV18 and TRBJ2-5; D gene uncertain. Germline loops: CDR1 KGHSH, CDR2 LQKENI. The CDR3 totals 12 residues. Deletions cut 5 bases from V and 9 bases from J, with 13 bases between. The CDR3 protein is CASSTTDEAQYF. The CDR3 DNA follows: TGTGCCAGCTCAACCACCGATGAGGCCCAGTACTTC.

Regarding this clonotype: At one of its ends the junction is not consistent with the germline gene, which may arise from a read error. The CDR3 sequence: CASSLLGHEDTQYF. For the CDR3, the DNA is TGTGCCAGCAGTTTACTAGGACATGAGGATACGCAGTATTTT. The rearrangement links TRBV24-1 to TRBJ2-3, with D perhaps assigned TRBD1 or TRBD2 (5 bases each). The CDR3 contains 14 residues. Germline V gene data show CDR1 as KGHDR and CDR2 as SFDVKD.

This clonotype was counted at least ten times. The chain combines TRBV12-3 or TRBV12-4 with TRBJ1-5; the match to TRBD1 covers 8 bases. The CDR3 runs to 14 residues. V lost 5 bases and J lost 6; bases outside the gene matches: 6. DNA for the CDR3: TGTGCCAGCAGTCCCCTAACAGGGGGTCAGCCCCAGCATTTT. This gives the protein CASSPLTGGQPQHF.

This clonotype was counted many times. This chain uses TRBV20-1 with TRBJ1-2; tentative D call: TRBD1 (5 bases). The CDR3 runs to 18 residues. Germline V gene lookup returns CDR1 DFQATT and CDR2 SNEGSKA (reference sequence). V lost 3 bases and J lost 8, with 31 bases in between. For the CDR3, the DNA is TGCAGTGCTAGGGAGTTAGTGAGGGCGACAGCCGTCGGAGAGGGCTACACCTTC. This sequence encodes CSARELVRATAVGEGYTF.

V and J are TRBV19 and TRBJ1-5; 7 nucleotides match TRBD1. J lost 0 bases, V lost 3 bases, and 2 bases had no gene match. Germline-derived CDR1 and CDR2 are LNHDA and SQIVND (reference sequence). The CDR3 consists of 15 residues. In DNA, the CDR3 is TGTGCCAGTAGTATCGGGACAGCTAGCAATCAGCCCCAGCATTTT. The encoded protein is CASSIGTASNQPQHF.

This clonotype came up many times. V usage is TRBV7-9 and J usage is TRBJ2-7; tentative D call: TRBD2 (6 bases). The germline gives CDR1 SEHNR, CDR2 FQNEAQ (reference sequence). This CDR3 comprises 14 residues. V was pared by 8 bases and J by 4 bases, with 18 bases between. CDR3 in DNA: TGTGCCAGCCGGGCGGCGGGAAGGAGGTACGAGCAGTACTTC. Amino acids: CASRAAGRRYEQYF.

As concerns this clonotype: With a much larger clone just one base away, this may be a read error. V is TRBV5-1 and J is TRBJ2-5, with D perhaps given as TRBD1 or TRBD2 (5 bases each). Germline CDR1 is SGHRS and CDR2 is YFSETQ. The ends were cut back, 3 bases at V and 0 bases at J, with 9 bases in the middle. This CDR3 spans 14 amino acids. As DNA, the CDR3 is TGCGCCAGCAGCTCGGGACCGAACCAAGAGACCCAGTACTTC. Translating it yields CASSSGPNQETQYF.

As concerns this clonotype: This may be a read error, as it is one base from a much larger clone. The gene calls are TRBV9 and TRBJ2-5; 7 bases fit TRBD2. In germline, CDR1 is SGDLS, CDR2 YYNGEE. The CDR3 spans 15 residues. CDR3: CASSVVEGGLETPYF. The CDR3 nucleotides are TGTGCCAGCAGCGTAGTAGAGGGAGGGTTAGAGACCCCGTACTTC.